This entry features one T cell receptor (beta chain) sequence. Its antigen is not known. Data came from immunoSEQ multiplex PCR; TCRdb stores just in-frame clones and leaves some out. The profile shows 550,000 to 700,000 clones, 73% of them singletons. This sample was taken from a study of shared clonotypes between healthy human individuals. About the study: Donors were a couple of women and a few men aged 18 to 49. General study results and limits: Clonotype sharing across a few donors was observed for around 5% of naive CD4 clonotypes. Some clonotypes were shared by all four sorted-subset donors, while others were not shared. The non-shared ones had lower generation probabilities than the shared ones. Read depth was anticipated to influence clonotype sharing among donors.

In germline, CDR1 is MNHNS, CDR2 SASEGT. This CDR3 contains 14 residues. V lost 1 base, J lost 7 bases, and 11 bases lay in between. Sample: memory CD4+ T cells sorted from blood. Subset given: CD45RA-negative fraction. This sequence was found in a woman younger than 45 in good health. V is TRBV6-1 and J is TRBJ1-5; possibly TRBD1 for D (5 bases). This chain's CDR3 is CASSEGGNLQPQHF. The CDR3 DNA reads TGTGCCAGCAGTGAAGGGGGCAATTTGCAGCCCCAGCATTTT.